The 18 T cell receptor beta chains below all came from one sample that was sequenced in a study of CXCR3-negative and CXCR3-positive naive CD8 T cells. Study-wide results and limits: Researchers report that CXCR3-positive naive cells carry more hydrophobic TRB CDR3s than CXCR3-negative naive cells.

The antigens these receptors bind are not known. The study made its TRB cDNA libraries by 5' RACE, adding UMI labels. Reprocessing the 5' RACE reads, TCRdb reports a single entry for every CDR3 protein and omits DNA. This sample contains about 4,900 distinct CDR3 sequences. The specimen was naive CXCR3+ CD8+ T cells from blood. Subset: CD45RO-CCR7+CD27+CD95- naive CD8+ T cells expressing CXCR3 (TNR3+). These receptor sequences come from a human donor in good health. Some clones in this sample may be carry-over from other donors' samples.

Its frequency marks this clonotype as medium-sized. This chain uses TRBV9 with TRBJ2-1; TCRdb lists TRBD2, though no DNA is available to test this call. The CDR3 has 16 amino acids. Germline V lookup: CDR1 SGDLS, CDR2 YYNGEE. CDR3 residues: CASSVASGRNYNEQFF. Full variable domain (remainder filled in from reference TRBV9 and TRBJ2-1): DSGVTQTPKHLITATGQRVTLRCSPRSGDLSVYWYQQSLDQGLQFLIQYYNGEERAKGNILERFSAQQFPDLHSELNLSSLELGDSALYFCASSVASGRNYNEQFFGPGTRLTVL.

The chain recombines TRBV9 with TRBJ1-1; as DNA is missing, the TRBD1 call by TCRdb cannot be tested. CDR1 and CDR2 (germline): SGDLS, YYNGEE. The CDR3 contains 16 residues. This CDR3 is CASSVGSGQVNTEAFF.

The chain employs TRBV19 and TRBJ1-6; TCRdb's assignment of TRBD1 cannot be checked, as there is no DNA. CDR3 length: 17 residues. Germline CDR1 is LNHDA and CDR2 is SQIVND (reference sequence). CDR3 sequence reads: CASSSAQGSSYNSPLHF.

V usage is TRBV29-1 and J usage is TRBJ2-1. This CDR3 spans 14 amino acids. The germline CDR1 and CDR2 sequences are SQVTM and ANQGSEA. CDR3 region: CSVEVGDVNNEQFF.

CDR3 amino acids: CASSVAKSSYNEQFF. This chain uses TRBV9 with TRBJ2-1. The CDR3 is 15 amino acids. CDR1 is SGDLS and CDR2 is YYNGEE in the germline V gene.

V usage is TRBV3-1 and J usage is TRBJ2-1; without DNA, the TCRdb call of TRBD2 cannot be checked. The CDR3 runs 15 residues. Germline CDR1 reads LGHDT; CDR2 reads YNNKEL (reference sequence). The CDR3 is CASSQDLAAYNEQFF.

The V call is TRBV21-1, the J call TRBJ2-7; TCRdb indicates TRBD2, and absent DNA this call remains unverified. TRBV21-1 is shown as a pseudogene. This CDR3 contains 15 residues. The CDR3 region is CASSNKHQREGEQYF.

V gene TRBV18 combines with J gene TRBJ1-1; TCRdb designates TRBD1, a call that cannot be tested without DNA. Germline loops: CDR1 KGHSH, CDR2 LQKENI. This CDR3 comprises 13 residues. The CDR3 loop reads CASSPGPPTEAFF.

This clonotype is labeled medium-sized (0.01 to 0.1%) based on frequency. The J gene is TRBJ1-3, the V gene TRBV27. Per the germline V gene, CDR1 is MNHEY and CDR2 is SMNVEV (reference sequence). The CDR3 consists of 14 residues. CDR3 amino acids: CASSLSVSGNTIYF.

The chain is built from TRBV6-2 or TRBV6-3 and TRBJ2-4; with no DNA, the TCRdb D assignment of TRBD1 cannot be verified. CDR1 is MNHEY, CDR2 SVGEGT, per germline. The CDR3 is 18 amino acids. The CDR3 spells CASSYSQRDRVTKNIQYF.

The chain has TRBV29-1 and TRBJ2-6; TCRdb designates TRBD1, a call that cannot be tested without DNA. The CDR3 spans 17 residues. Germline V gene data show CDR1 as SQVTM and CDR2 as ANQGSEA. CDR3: CSVPLTGTASGANVLTF.

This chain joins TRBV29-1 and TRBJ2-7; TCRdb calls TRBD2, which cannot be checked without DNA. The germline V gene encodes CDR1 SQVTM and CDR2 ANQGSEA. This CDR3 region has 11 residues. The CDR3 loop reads CSVGVGDEQYF.

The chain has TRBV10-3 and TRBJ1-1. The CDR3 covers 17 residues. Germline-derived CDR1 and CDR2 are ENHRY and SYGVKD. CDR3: CAISGVSASTLNTEAFF.

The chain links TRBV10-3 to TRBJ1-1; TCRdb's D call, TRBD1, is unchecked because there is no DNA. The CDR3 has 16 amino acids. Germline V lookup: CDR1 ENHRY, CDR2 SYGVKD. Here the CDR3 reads CAISESWETGLAQAFF.

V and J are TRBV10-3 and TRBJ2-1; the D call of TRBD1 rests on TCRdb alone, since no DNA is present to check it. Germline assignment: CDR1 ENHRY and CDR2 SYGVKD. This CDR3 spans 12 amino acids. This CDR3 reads CATCPGGSEQFF.

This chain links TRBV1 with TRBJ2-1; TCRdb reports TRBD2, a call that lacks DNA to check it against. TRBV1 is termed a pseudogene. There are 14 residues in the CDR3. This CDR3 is CTRNSVSSYNEQFF.

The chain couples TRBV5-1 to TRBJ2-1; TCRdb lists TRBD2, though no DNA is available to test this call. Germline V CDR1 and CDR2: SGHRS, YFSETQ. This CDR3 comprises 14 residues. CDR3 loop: CASSLAQSLGEQFF. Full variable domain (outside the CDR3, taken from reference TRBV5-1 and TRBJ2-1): KAGVTQTPRYLIKTRGQQVTLSCSPISGHRSVSWYQQTPGQGLQFLFEYFSETQRNKGNFPGRFSGRQFSNSRSEMNVSTLELGDSALYLCASSLAQSLGEQFFGPGTRLTVL.

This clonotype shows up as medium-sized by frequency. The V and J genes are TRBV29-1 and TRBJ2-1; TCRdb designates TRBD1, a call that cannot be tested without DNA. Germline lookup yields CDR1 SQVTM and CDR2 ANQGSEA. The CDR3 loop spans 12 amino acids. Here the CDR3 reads CSVEDLETGQFF.